Listed below are T cell receptor beta chains from one sample, sequenced in a study of cytomegalovirus exposure and HLA in healthy donors. Profiled with immunoSEQ multiplex PCR; TCRdb holds only in-frame clones, not every one. The sample carries approximately 180,000 clones, 75% to 85% recorded once. Input material: PBMCs. The receptor set was obtained from a woman in her thirties in good health and CMV-seronegative. Each CDR3 is given with its conserved first and last residue. The D gene is left open where the match is weak. Expanded clones get a size class; other rows say once, few or many, or leave the size out.

NA	TRBV2	TRBJ2-7	18	NA	TGTGCCAGCGGTGTCGGGGGGCTAACGGGGGACCTTTCCTACGAGCAGTACTTC	CASGVGGLTGDLSYEQYF
NA	TRBV9	TRBJ2-7	14	NA	TGTGCCAGCAGCGTAGCACCAACTAGTGAAGAGCAGTACTTC	CASSVAPTSEEQYF
TRBD2	TRBV28	TRBJ2-7	14	NA	TGTGCCAGCACCCCGACTAGCGGGAGCTACGAGCAGTACTTC	CASTPTSGSYEQYF
NA	TRBV7-9	TRBJ2-5	16	NA	TGTGCCAGCAGCCTGAAAAGCAGGGTGGACCGAGAGACCCAGTACTTC	CASSLKSRVDRETQYF
NA	TRBV9	TRBJ1-1	17	NA	TGTGCCAGCAGCGTAGGACAGGTACCTTCCATGAACACTGAAGCTTTCTTT	CASSVGQVPSMNTEAFF
NA	TRBV27	TRBJ2-7	16	NA	TGTGCCAGCAGTACCGGGAGACAGGGCCTCTCCTACGAGCAGTACTTC	CASSTGRQGLSYEQYF
NA	TRBV28	TRBJ1-2	16	once	TGTGCCAGCAGTTTATCCGGACTCTTAAGTTACTATGGCTACACCTTC	CASSLSGLLSYYGYTF
NA	TRBV7-8	TRBJ1-5	15	NA	TGTGCCAGCAGCAAGTACGACCAGGGCAATCAGCCCCAGCATTTT	CASSKYDQGNQPQHF
TRBD2	TRBV10-2	TRBJ2-4	14	NA	TGCGCCAGCAGCCCGACTAGCGGCGAGGACATTCAGTACTTC	CASSPTSGEDIQYF
NA	TRBV11-2	TRBJ2-2	16	NA	TGTGCCAGCAGCCATCAGAGGGACTCCTGGACCGGGGAGCTGTTTTTT	CASSHQRDSWTGELFF
NA	TRBV2	TRBJ1-5	16	NA	TGTGCCAGCAGTGAAGCCGGGACTTTGGGCAATCAGCCCCAGCATTTT	CASSEAGTLGNQPQHF
TRBD1	TRBV28	TRBJ1-2	14	NA	TGTGCCAGCAGTTCCGGACAGGGGACAGATGGCTACACCTTC	CASSSGQGTDGYTF
NA	TRBV7-2	TRBJ1-4	17	NA	TGTGCCAGCAGCTCCATAACCCTCGCAGGCCGGAATGAAAAACTGTTTTTT	CASSSITLAGRNEKLFF
TRBD2	TRBV2	TRBJ2-7	13	NA	TGTGCCAGCAGGGGGACTAGCGGTTACGAGCAGTACTTC	CASRGTSGYEQYF
NA	TRBV7-5	TRBJ2-3	19	NA	TGTGCCAGAAGCTCCCGGACTAGCGGGAGAGGGGTACGCACAGATACGCAGTATTTT	CARSSRTSGRGVRTDTQYF
NA	TRBV11-2	TRBJ2-5	19	NA	TGTGCCAGCAGCTTAGGAGAAGGAGTGGGACAACGGTTCGTGGAGACCCAGTACTTC	CASSLGEGVGQRFVETQYF
NA	TRBV7-2	TRBJ1-2	12	once	TGTGCCAGCAGCGGTGGCAGGGATGGCTACACCTTC	CASSGGRDGYTF
TRBD1	TRBV5-1	TRBJ1-2	16	NA	TGCGCCAGCAGCTTGTTCAGGACAGGGGAAAACTATGGCTACACCTTC	CASSLFRTGENYGYTF
NA	TRBV5-1	TRBJ2-3	13	NA	TGCGCCAGCAGCCCCCCCTCGGGGGATACGCAGTATTTT	CASSPPSGDTQYF
TRBD1	TRBV5-4	TRBJ2-7	15	NA	TGTGCCAGCAGCCAAGCCGTGGGACAGTCGGGCCTCCGGGCTTTC	CASSQAVGQSGLRAF
TRBD1	TRBV19	TRBJ1-5	14	NA	TGTGCCAGTAGTATAAGAACAGGGGGGGTGCCCCAGCATTTT	CASSIRTGGVPQHF
TRBD1	TRBV7-9	TRBJ2-5	14	NA	TGTGCCAGCAGCTCTACCGGGACAGGGGAGACCCAGTACTTC	CASSSTGTGETQYF
TRBD1	TRBV18	TRBJ2-7	13	NA	TGTGCCAGCTCACCACCAGGGGGCCACGAGCAGTACTTC	CASSPPGGHEQYF
NA	TRBV23-1	TRBJ2-7	17	NA	TGCGCCAGCAGTCCTCAGGTGGGAACAGGTCGCGATTACGAGCAGTACTTC	CASSPQVGTGRDYEQYF
TRBD1	TRBV5-1	TRBJ2-3	15	NA	TGCGCCAGCAGCGACGGACAGGAGGTGCCAGATACGCAGTATTTT	CASSDGQEVPDTQYF
NA	TRBV28	TRBJ2-4	12	few	TGTGCCAGCAGTCCTGACAGGAACAGTCAGTACTTC	CASSPDRNSQYF
TRBD2	TRBV5-4	TRBJ2-7	16	few	TGTGCCAGCAGCTTGGCCGATCTGGGAGGGGACTACGAGCAGTACTTC	CASSLADLGGDYEQYF
TRBD2	TRBV19	TRBJ2-7	14	NA	TGTGCCAGTAGTCGGGAGGCAGGGAACTACGAGCAGTACTTC	CASSREAGNYEQYF
TRBD2	TRBV7-2	TRBJ2-1	18	NA	TGTGCCAGCAGCTTAGTGGCGTCTAGCGGGAGAGGAGGCAATGAGCAGTTCTTC	CASSLVASSGRGGNEQFF
TRBD1	TRBV14	TRBJ2-7	12	NA	TGTGCCAGCAGCCGGACAGGGGACGAGCAGTACTTC	CASSRTGDEQYF
TRBD1	TRBV2	TRBJ2-2	15	NA	TGTGCCAGCAGTCCCACAGGGGTTAGAACCGGGGAGCTGTTTTTT	CASSPTGVRTGELFF
TRBD1	TRBV6-5	TRBJ2-1	11	NA	TGTGCCAGCACCGCCGACAGGGGTATGTTCTTC	CASTADRGMFF
NA	TRBV29-1	TRBJ1-3	11	few	TGCAGCGCCAACTCTGGAAACACCATATATTTT	CSANSGNTIYF
NA	TRBV19	TRBJ1-2	15	NA	TGTGCCAGTAGTATAGACAGGGGAAGAGACTATGGCTACACCTTC	CASSIDRGRDYGYTF
NA	TRBV10-3	TRBJ2-7	15	few	TGTGCCATCAGTGAGTCCAGGACAGACCCCAACGAGCAGTACTTC	CAISESRTDPNEQYF
NA	TRBV18	TRBJ1-4	15	few	TGTGCCAGCTCCAGGACAGATGCAACTAATGAAAAACTGTTTTTT	CASSRTDATNEKLFF
TRBD2	TRBV28	TRBJ2-2	14	NA	TGTGCCAGCAGTCTAGCGGGAGGGCCCGGGGAGCTGTTTTTT	CASSLAGGPGELFF
NA	TRBV11-2	TRBJ2-7	15	NA	TGTGCCAGCAGCTTAATGGCGATACAGGGTTACGAGCAGTACTTC	CASSLMAIQGYEQYF
TRBD1	TRBV5-1	TRBJ2-7	14	once	TGCGCCAGCAGCTTGGTGGACAGGAACTACGAGCAGTACTTC	CASSLVDRNYEQYF
TRBD1	TRBV7-2	TRBJ2-2	16	NA	TGTGCCAGCAGCAGAACAGGGGGCGCGTCTCCCGGGGAGCTGTTTTTT	CASSRTGGASPGELFF
TRBD1	TRBV6-1	TRBJ1-5	15	few	TGTGCCAGCAGACTCGGACAGGGGAACTATCAGCCCCAGCATTTT	CASRLGQGNYQPQHF
TRBD1	TRBV28	TRBJ1-1	15	NA	TGTGCCAGCAAGGGACAGGGGACGGGGAACACTGAAGCTTTCTTT	CASKGQGTGNTEAFF
NA	TRBV28	TRBJ2-7	14	NA	TGTGCCAGCAGTTTACAGGGATACCTTTACGAGCAGTACTTC	CASSLQGYLYEQYF
TRBD1	TRBV28	TRBJ1-2	17	NA	TGTGCCAGCTTATACCCCTTGGGGGACAGCCAAAACTATGGCTACACCTTC	CASLYPLGDSQNYGYTF
TRBD2	TRBV9	TRBJ2-2	15	NA	TGTGCCAGCAGCCCGAGGGGTAGCGGGGGCGGGGAGCTGTTTTTT	CASSPRGSGGGELFF
TRBD1	TRBV12-5	TRBJ2-1	12	NA	TGTGCTAGTGGCAGGGACAGGGGTTTACAATTCTTC	CASGRDRGLQFF